The 27 T cell receptor beta chains reported below all come from one sample, sequenced in a study of T cells in Graves' hyperthyroidism and ophthalmopathy. Regions amplified from RNA transcripts were the TCR beta CDR3 regions. HTBI primers were used for first-round RT-PCR of the TCR CDR3. From the multiplex PCR reads, TCRdb called clonotypes with MiXCR, one entry per CDR3 protein. Among approximately 330,000 distinct CDR3 sequences, over 20% were seen once, and the ten largest hold around 48%. Sequencing input: blood. These TCRs come from a woman in her 50s with Graves' hyperthyroidism.

This chain links TRBV20-1 with TRBJ2-1; 11 bases line up with TRBD2. The CDR3 covers 15 residues. Trimming cost V 0 bases and J 8 bases; bases outside gene matches: 6. The germline CDR1 and CDR2 sequences are DFQATT and SNEGSKA (reference sequence). This chain's CDR3 is CSAREGSGRADEQFF. The CDR3 DNA reads as TGCAGTGCTAGAGAGGGTAGCGGGAGGGCTGATGAGCAGTTCTTC.

This CDR3 is CASSLIGAGGSPGELFF. For the CDR3, the DNA is TGCGCCAGCAGCTTGATAGGGGCGGGAGGAAGTCCCGGGGAGCTGTTTTTT. The J gene is TRBJ2-2, the V gene TRBV5-1; 8 bases line up with TRBD2. Germline V gene lookup returns CDR1 SGHRS and CDR2 YFSETQ. The CDR3 is 17 residues long. The trim removed 1 base at V and 6 bases at J, leaving 11 bases unmatched.

This clonotype was observed many times. V is TRBV6-1 and J is TRBJ2-5, with D tentatively TRBD2 (5 bases). The CDR3 runs to 13 residues. The germline gives CDR1 MNHNS, CDR2 SASEGT. V was cut by 5 bases and J by 5 bases, with 12 bases left in between. Here the CDR3 reads CASSFGLRETQYF. In DNA form, the CDR3 reads TGTGCCAGCAGTTTTGGACTGAGGGAGACCCAGTACTTC.

This clonotype was detected ten times or more. The chain recombines TRBV28 with TRBJ2-2, with D maybe TRBD2 (6 bases). Trimming took off 3 bases at V and 5 bases at J, with 13 bases between the two ends. Germline assignment: CDR1 MDHEN and CDR2 SYDVKM. The CDR3 length is 15 residues. As DNA, the CDR3 is TGTGCCAGCAGTTTCTTCGACGGGGGAACCGGGGAGCTGTTTTTT. It specifies CASSFFDGGTGELFF.

J is TRBJ1-3 and V is TRBV2; TRBD1 matches at 7 bases. Germline values: CDR1 SNHLY, CDR2 FYNNEI. The V gene end was trimmed by 6 bases and the J gene end by 0 bases; junction bases not matched to a gene: 5. This CDR3 region has 15 residues. CDR3 sequence: CASSEDRISGNTIYF. The CDR3 nucleotides are TGTGCCAGCAGCGAGGACAGGATCTCTGGAAACACCATATATTTT.

In its sample, this clonotype was seen a few times. The chain uses TRBV20-1 and TRBJ1-1; 10 bases align to TRBD1. The CDR3 extends over 14 amino acids. V was pared by 4 bases and J by 4 bases, with 6 bases of the junction left unmatched. The germline V gene encodes CDR1 DFQATT and CDR2 SNEGSKA (reference sequence). The CDR3 loop reads CSAIPGQGTTEAFF. CDR3 DNA: TGCAGTGCTATTCCGGGACAGGGGACCACTGAAGCTTTCTTT.

Only a few counts were recorded for this clonotype. The chain has TRBV15 and TRBJ2-1; 10 nucleotides line up with TRBD2. The CDR3 has 16 amino acids. The J segment lost 5 bases and the V segment lost 2 bases, leaving 6 bases of the junction unmatched. Germline V lookup: CDR1 LNHNV, CDR2 YYDKDF (reference sequence). This chain's CDR3 is CATSRSPGLANNEQFF. The DNA of the CDR3 is TGTGCCACCAGCAGATCCCCGGGACTAGCGAACAATGAGCAGTTCTTC.

This clonotype was observed at least ten times. The chain is built from TRBV7-8 and TRBJ2-1; TRBD2 agrees at 11 bases. Germline CDR1 reads SGHVS; CDR2 reads FQNEAQ. The CDR3 totals 16 residues. Trimming cost V 1 base and J 5 bases; bases outside gene matches: 4. CDR3 in DNA: TGTGCCAGCAGCTTAGAACTAGCGGGAGCGCACAATGAGCAGTTCTTC. This encodes CASSLELAGAHNEQFF.

Only a few counts were recorded for this clonotype. This rearrangement joins TRBV11-3 to TRBJ2-1, with D uncertain. Trimming pared 3 bases from V and 3 bases from J, leaving 18 bases between. This CDR3 contains 17 residues. Germline CDR1 is SGHNT and CDR2 is YENEEA. CDR3 region: CASSFWRTTRVYNEQFF. The CDR3 bases are TGTGCCAGCAGCTTTTGGCGAACAACCCGGGTCTACAATGAGCAGTTCTTC.

This clonotype appeared many times. J is TRBJ2-5 and V is TRBV3-1; perhaps D is TRBD1 or TRBD2 (5 bases each). This CDR3 is built from 15 residues. Per the germline V gene, CDR1 is LGHDT and CDR2 is YNNKEL (reference sequence). V lost 5 bases and J 5 bases, leaving 18 bases between the germline ends. The CDR3 is CASSAPEGIGETQYF. The DNA for the CDR3 is TGTGCCAGCAGCGCACCTGAGGGGATAGGGGAGACCCAGTACTTC.

This chain links TRBV11-2 with TRBJ1-1; D uncertain. The CDR3 contains 15 residues. V was cut by 1 base and J by 2 bases, with 11 bases left in between. Germline CDR1 reads SGHAT; CDR2 reads FQNNGV. Here the CDR3 DNA reads TGTGCCAGCAGCTTAGTTTCGGGGTTTAACACTGAAGCTTTCTTT. Translated: CASSLVSGFNTEAFF.

This clonotype was detected a few times. The chain carries TRBV6-1 and TRBJ1-4; 7 bases match TRBD1. This CDR3 comprises 15 residues. From germline, CDR1 is MNHNS and CDR2 SASEGT. The V gene end was trimmed by 2 bases and the J gene end by 7 bases; junction bases not matched to a gene: 7. The CDR3 nucleotides read TGTGCCAGCAGTGAACCCGACAGGGTGGGTGAAAAACTGTTTTTT. Its protein is CASSEPDRVGEKLFF.

This chain uses TRBV28 with TRBJ2-1; D perhaps matches TRBD2 (5 bases). V was cut by 5 bases and J by 7 bases, with 15 bases left in between. The germline gives CDR1 MDHEN, CDR2 SYDVKM. The CDR3 runs 14 residues. This chain's CDR3 is CASSPSDFFNEQFF. DNA for the CDR3: TGTGCCAGCAGTCCTTCGGACTTTTTTAATGAGCAGTTCTTC.

This clonotype has ten or more counts. CDR3 sequence: CASSFSRVLRNQPQHF. The DNA of the CDR3 is TGTGCCAGCAGTTTCTCTCGGGTTCTAAGGAATCAGCCCCAGCATTTT. The genes are TRBV6-1 and TRBJ1-5; D uncertain. This CDR3 has 16 residues. The ends were cut back, 5 bases at V and 4 bases at J, with 18 bases in the middle. Germline assignment: CDR1 MNHNS and CDR2 SASEGT.

This clonotype was counted ten times or more. The V and J genes are TRBV20-1 and TRBJ1-5, with 7 bases that match TRBD1. Trimming at V came to 0 bases and at J to 6 bases, leaving 11 bases not matched to a gene. Germline V gives CDR1 DFQATT, CDR2 SNEGSKA (reference sequence). CDR3 length equals 16 residues. The CDR3 DNA sequence: TGCAGTGCTAGAGATCGGAGGGGGCTAGAATTTCAGCCCCAGCATTTT. It codes for CSARDRRGLEFQPQHF.

This clonotype was picked up a small number of times. V gene TRBV10-2 combines with J gene TRBJ1-1, with D unclear. V lost 11 bases, J lost 0 bases, and 10 bases lay in between. The CDR3 contains 12 residues. Germline CDR1 is WSHSY and CDR2 is SAAADI. In DNA form, the CDR3 reads TGCGCCGTTATACCAATGAACACTGAAGCTTTCTTT. The encoded protein is CAVIPMNTEAFF.

The chain combines TRBV28 with TRBJ2-7; weak D call: TRBD2 (6 bases). Germline V gene sequence: CDR1 MDHEN, CDR2 SYDVKM. The CDR3 has 16 amino acids. The V end was cut by 5 bases, the J end by 5 bases, with 22 bases between. The CDR3 bases are TGTGCCAGCAGTGCCGGAGGGGCATTAAGTACGGACGAGCAGTACTTC. This gives the protein CASSAGGALSTDEQYF. Drawing the rest from reference TRBV28 and TRBJ2-7, the complete variable domain is DVKVTQSSRYLVKRTGEKVFLECVQDMDHENMFWYRQDPGLGLRLIYFSYDVKMKEKGDIPEGYSVSREKKERFSLILESASTNQTSMYLCASSAGGALSTDEQYFGPGTRLTVT.

This clonotype was seen many times. The chain couples TRBV3-1 to TRBJ1-5; D remains ambiguous. V gave up 1 base and J gave up 5 bases, with 9 bases separating them. This CDR3 is 14 amino acids long. Germline V gene lookup returns CDR1 LGHDT and CDR2 YNNKEL (reference sequence). The DNA of the CDR3 is TGTGCCAGCAGCCAAGCGGGAGGTCATCAGCCCCAGCATTTT. Protein: CASSQAGGHQPQHF.

This clonotype was counted at least ten times. The chain is built from TRBV12-5 and TRBJ1-5, with unresolved D. Trimming shortened V by 5 bases and J by 0 bases, and 8 bases separated the two germline ends. Germline CDR1 is LGHNT and CDR2 is FRNRAP. This CDR3 has 14 residues. CDR3 bases: TGTGCTAGTGGTGTGGGATATAGCAATCAGCCCCAGCATTTT. It is translated as CASGVGYSNQPQHF.

This clonotype was seen many times. The chain joins TRBV7-3 to TRBJ2-1; tentatively, D is TRBD2 (6 bases). Germline assignment: CDR1 SGHTA and CDR2 FQGTGA. Trimming took off 5 bases at V and 3 bases at J, with 11 bases between the two ends. This CDR3 is built from 14 residues. The CDR3 coding sequence is TGTGCCAGCAGCCCTTCCGGGGGCTACAATGAGCAGTTCTTC. Translated: CASSPSGGYNEQFF. Full variable domain (rest looked up from reference TRBV7-3 and TRBJ2-1): GAGVSQTPSNKVTEKGKYVELRCDPISGHTALYWYRQSLGQGPEFLIYFQGTGAADDSGLPNDRFFAVRPEGSVSTLKIQRTERGDSAVYLCASSPSGGYNEQFFGPGTRLTVL.

This clonotype was recorded a few times. The chain has TRBV30 and TRBJ1-6; D unclear. V was trimmed by 3 bases and J by 6 bases, leaving 9 bases between them. CDR3 length equals 13 residues. Germline loops: CDR1 GTSNPN, CDR2 SVGIG (reference sequence). CDR3 protein: CAWRWSGNSPLHF. Here the CDR3 DNA reads TGTGCCTGGAGGTGGTCGGGTAATTCACCCCTCCACTTT. Full variable domain (outside the CDR3, taken from reference TRBV30 and TRBJ1-6): SQTIHQWPATLVQPVGSPLSLECTVEGTSNPNLYWYRQAAGRGLQLLFYSVGIGQISSEVPQNLSASRPQDRQFILSSKKLLLSDSGFYLCAWRWSGNSPLHFGNGTRLTVT.

This clonotype was detected many times. The V gene is TRBV2, the J gene TRBJ2-3, with D possibly matching TRBD2 (6 bases). V lost 7 bases, J lost 5 bases, and 19 bases lay in between. Germline CDR1 reads SNHLY; CDR2 reads FYNNEI. The CDR3 consists of 15 residues. The CDR3 reads CASTSPSELGDTQYF. The CDR3, as DNA: TGTGCCAGCACTTCACCTAGCGAACTGGGAGATACGCAGTATTTT.

This clonotype was picked up a small number of times. The genes are TRBV3-1 and TRBJ1-5; no clear D gene. The CDR3 has 15 amino acids. Germline V lookup: CDR1 LGHDT, CDR2 YNNKEL (reference sequence). Trimming took off 0 bases at V and 6 bases at J, with 12 bases between the two ends. The DNA for the CDR3 is TGTGCCAGCAGCCAAGATTTAGGTATCGGTCAGCCCCAGCATTTT. It is translated as CASSQDLGIGQPQHF.

This chain uses TRBV2 with TRBJ2-3; TRBD1 aligns across 10 bases. Germline assignment: CDR1 SNHLY and CDR2 FYNNEI. Trimming removed 6 bases from V and 5 bases from J; junction bases left unmatched: 8. This CDR3 comprises 15 residues. DNA of the CDR3: TGTGCCAGCAGCGAACCGGGACAGGGGCGAGATACGCAGTATTTT. Translating it yields CASSEPGQGRDTQYF.

This clonotype was seen at least ten times. The chain links TRBV15 to TRBJ2-2, with 7 bases that match TRBD1. Germline CDR1 and CDR2: LNHNV and YYDKDF (reference sequence). This CDR3 region has 16 residues. With V trimmed by 5 bases and J by 5 bases, 11 bases remained unmatched. CDR3 nucleotide sequence: TGTGCCACCAGCTTTGGGACAGTCGCGGGTACCGGGGAGCTGTTTTTT. Residues: CATSFGTVAGTGELFF.

This clonotype was seen at least ten times. The J gene is TRBJ2-1, the V gene TRBV11-3; the match to TRBD1 covers 8 bases. Trimming at V came to 5 bases and at J to 1 base, leaving 7 bases not matched to a gene. Germline CDR1 and CDR2: SGHNT and YENEEA. The CDR3 runs to 16 residues. In DNA, the CDR3 is TGTGCCAGCAGCCTAACAGGGGGTAGGTCCTACAATGAGCAGTTCTTC. It specifies CASSLTGGRSYNEQFF.

The table lists this clonotype with a few counts. The V gene is TRBV3-1, the J gene TRBJ2-3, with 11 bases that match TRBD2. CDR3 length: 19 residues. Germline CDR1 reads LGHDT; CDR2 reads YNNKEL (reference sequence). The J segment lost 1 base and the V segment lost 3 bases, leaving 12 bases of the junction unmatched. CDR3 bases: TGTGCCAGCAGCCAGAGACTAGCGGGGATGGGGGCCGGCACAGATACGCAGTATTTT. Its translation: CASSQRLAGMGAGTDTQYF.